This record covers a single T cell receptor (beta chain). This entry is derived from a study of blood T cell repertoires in COVID-19. Background on the study: From the United States, Italy and Spain came samples of acute and convalescent COVID-19.

Measured with immunoSEQ multiplex PCR; TCRdb has only the in-frame clones, and not every one. The sample lists some 300,000 clones; less than 90% were seen once. The V and J ends lost 6 bases and 0 bases respectively, with 15 bases between them. Looked up from germline, CDR1 is MNHEY and CDR2 is SMNVEV (reference sequence). The CDR3 consists of 16 residues. A Seattle source enrolled patients during active infection and followed them longitudinally. The chain has TRBV27 and TRBJ1-3; D gene uncertain. The sample comprised peripheral blood. This TCR derives from a woman aged 70 to 79 with COVID-19, enrolled during active disease. The DNA for the CDR3 is TGTGCCAGCAGACCTGTCACGGGTTACTCTGGAAACACCATATATTTT. Its protein product is CASRPVTGYSGNTIYF.